This T cell receptor (beta chain) was retrieved from a study of T-cell reconstitution after alpha-beta-depleted transplantation in children. Concerning this clonotype itself: This may stem from a read error, because a much larger clone lies one nucleotide away.

V lost 2 bases to trimming and J lost 8 bases, with 7 bases between them. The germline V gene encodes CDR1 MNHEY and CDR2 SVGEGT. The CDR3 has 11 residues. It was with unique molecular identifiers that the TCRbeta library was prepared. TCRdb re-called the PCR reads through MiXCR, storing one row per CDR3 protein. The table records about 610,000 distinct CDR3 sequences, about 11% of them present only once. Sequenced here: PBMCs from the stem cell graft donor, sampled from the stem cell graft. The receptor's source is a human donor who donated a stem cell graft to a child with acute myeloid leukemia. The chain is built from TRBV6-2 or TRBV6-3 and TRBJ2-7, with D hard to call. The CDR3 region has the DNA TGTGCCAGCAGTTACGCATACAAGCAGTACTTC. This codes for CASSYAYKQYF.